This T cell receptor (beta chain) was obtained from a study of cytomegalovirus exposure and HLA in healthy donors. The trim removed 4 bases at V and 9 bases at J, leaving 8 bases unmatched. CDR3 length: 15 amino acids. CDR1 is SGHNT and CDR2 is YYREEE in the germline V gene (reference sequence). This PCR relied on a set of 60 Vbeta primers and 13 Jbeta primers. Clones were read by immunoSEQ multiplex PCR, and TCRdb kept only the in-frame ones, dropping some. The table includes over 150,000 clones, roughly 84% detected once. The chain uses TRBV5-4 and TRBJ2-1; TRBD2 matches at 12 bases. The TCR was taken from a man aged 25 to 40 in good health and CMV-seropositive. Specimen: PBMCs. The CDR3: CASSPRLAGEGEQFF. CDR3 in DNA: TGTGCCAGCAGCCCTAGACTAGCGGGAGAGGGTGAGCAGTTCTTC. Looking up the rest from reference TRBV5-4 and TRBJ2-1 gives the full variable domain: ETGVTQSPTHLIKTRGQQVTLRCSSQSGHNTVSWYQQALGQGPQFIFQYYREEENGRGNFPPRFSGLQFPNYSSELNVNALELDDSALYLCASSPRLAGEGEQFFGPGTRLTVL.